Listed below are T cell receptor beta chains from one sample, sequenced in a study of blood T cell repertoires in COVID-19. Sequencing used immunoSEQ multiplex PCR; TCRdb keeps in-frame clones, though not all of them. Among 400,000 or so clones, 85% to 90% were seen once, and the ten largest hold less than 0.95%. Specimen: peripheral blood. The source of these receptors is a man younger than 30 with COVID-19, enrolled during active disease. Each CDR3 is given with its conserved first and last residue. The D gene is left open where the match is weak. A row's size may be missing; if present it is once, few, many or a size class.

D	J	V	size	length	CDR3	DNA
.	TRBJ2-1	TRBV13	.	16	CASSPLWSAAYNEQFF	TGTGCCAGCAGTCCCCTATGGAGCGCTGCCTACAATGAGCAGTTCTTC
TRBD1	TRBJ1-6	TRBV6-6	.	15	CASSLGQGLGSPLHF	TGTGCCAGCAGTTTGGGACAGGGATTGGGTTCACCCCTCCACTTT
.	TRBJ1-6	TRBV5-1	few	13	CASSLEQNSPLHF	TGCGCCAGCAGCTTGGAACAGAATTCACCCCTCCACTTT
TRBD2	TRBJ2-3	TRBV28	.	18	CASSLGGTSGRATDTQYF	TGTGCCAGCAGTTTAGGGGGGACTAGCGGGAGGGCCACAGATACGCAGTATTTT
.	TRBJ2-7	TRBV5-6	.	16	CASSSLRSAARGEQYF	TGTGCCAGCAGCTCCCTGAGGTCGGCCGCGCGCGGCGAGCAGTACTTC
TRBD1	TRBJ1-6	TRBV6-5	.	15	CASSYDRGEDSPLHF	TGTGCCAGCAGTTACGACAGGGGGGAAGATTCACCCCTCCACTTT
TRBD1	TRBJ2-7	TRBV3-1/TRBV3-2	.	16	CASSQSPGQGPYEQYF	TGTGCCAGCAGCCAATCTCCGGGACAGGGGCCGTACGAGCAGTACTTC
.	TRBJ1-1	TRBV20-1	.	11	CSVRGNTEAFF	TGCAGCGTTAGGGGAAACACTGAAGCTTTCTTT
TRBD1	TRBJ1-5	TRBV19	.	16	CASSTTSGTGNQPQHF	TGTGCCAGTAGTACAACTTCCGGGACAGGGAATCAGCCCCAGCATTTT
.	TRBJ2-2	TRBV6-5	.	13	CASSRQVPGELFF	TGTGCCAGCAGTCGCCAGGTTCCCGGGGAGCTGTTTTTT
TRBD1	TRBJ2-1	TRBV10-2	.	13	CASTGTGDNEQFF	TGCGCCAGCACCGGGACAGGAGACAATGAGCAGTTCTTC
.	TRBJ2-7	TRBV6-5	.	16	CASSYSIGVGGYEQYF	TGTGCCAGCAGTTACTCGATTGGGGTGGGGGGATACGAGCAGTACTTC
TRBD1	TRBJ2-5	TRBV6-5	.	12	CASRRQGGTQYF	TGTGCCAGCAGACGACAGGGGGGGACCCAGTACTTC
.	TRBJ1-6	TRBV12-1	.	14	CASSFNRGGSPLHF	TGTGCCAGCAGCTTTAACAGGGGTGGTTCACCCCTCCACTTT
.	TRBJ2-3	TRBV3-1/TRBV3-2	.	14	CASSQRPSTDTQYF	TGTGCCAGCAGCCAACGTCCTAGCACAGATACGCAGTATTTT
TRBD2	TRBJ2-1	TRBV19	.	15	CASSKVLGGSNEQFF	TGTGCCAGTAGCAAGGTTCTGGGCGGGAGCAATGAGCAGTTCTTC
.	TRBJ1-2	TRBV3-1/TRBV3-2	.	14	CASSQDSGAYGYTF	TGTGCCAGCAGCCAAGATTCCGGTGCCTATGGCTACACCTTC
.	TRBJ1-6	TRBV6-5	.	14	CASTRQADNSPLHF	TGTGCCAGCACAAGACAGGCTGATAATTCACCCCTCCACTTT
.	TRBJ2-2	TRBV6-5	.	14	CASRGQGGTGELFF	TGTGCCAGCAGGGGGCAGGGCGGCACCGGGGAGCTGTTTTTT
TRBD1	TRBJ2-7	TRBV5-1	.	14	CASSFPGQPYEQYF	TGCGCCAGCAGCTTCCCGGGACAGCCCTACGAGCAGTACTTC
.	TRBJ1-1	TRBV3-1/TRBV3-2	.	14	CASSPHREGTEAFF	TGTGCCAGCAGCCCCCACAGGGAGGGCACTGAAGCTTTCTTT
.	TRBJ1-1	TRBV28	.	15	CASSLLAQSNTEAFF	TGTGCCAGCAGTTTACTTGCCCAGTCGAACACTGAAGCTTTCTTT